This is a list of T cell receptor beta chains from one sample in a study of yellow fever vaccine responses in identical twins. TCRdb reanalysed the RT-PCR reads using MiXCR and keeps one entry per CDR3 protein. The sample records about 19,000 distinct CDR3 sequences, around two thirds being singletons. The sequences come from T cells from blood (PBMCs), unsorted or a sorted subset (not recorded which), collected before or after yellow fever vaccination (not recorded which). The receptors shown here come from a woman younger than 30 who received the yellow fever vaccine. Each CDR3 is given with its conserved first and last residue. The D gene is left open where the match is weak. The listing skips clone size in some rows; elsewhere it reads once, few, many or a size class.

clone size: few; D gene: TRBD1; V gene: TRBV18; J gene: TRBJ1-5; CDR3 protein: CASSPTTGGSNQPQHF; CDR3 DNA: TGTGCCAGCTCACCTACGACAGGGGGAAGCAATCAGCCCCAGCATTTT
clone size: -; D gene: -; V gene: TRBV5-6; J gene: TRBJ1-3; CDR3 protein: CASTLTYSGNTIYF; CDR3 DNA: TGTGCCAGCACCCTAACGTACTCTGGAAACACCATATATTTT
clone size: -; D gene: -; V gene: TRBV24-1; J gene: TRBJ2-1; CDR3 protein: CATSDPAGGVRNEQFF; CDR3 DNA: TGTGCCACCAGTGATCCAGCCGGGGGCGTCAGGAATGAGCAGTTCTTC
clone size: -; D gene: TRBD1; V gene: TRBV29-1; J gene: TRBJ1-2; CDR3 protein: CSVDSGTVDYGYTF; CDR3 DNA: TGCAGCGTTGATTCCGGGACAGTTGACTATGGCTACACCTTC
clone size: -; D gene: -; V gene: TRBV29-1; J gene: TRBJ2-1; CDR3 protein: CSVEDHDEYGYNEQFF; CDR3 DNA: TGCAGCGTTGAAGATCACGATGAGTACGGATACAATGAGCAGTTCTTC
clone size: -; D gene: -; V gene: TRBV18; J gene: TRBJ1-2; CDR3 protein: CASSPGRSGAYGYTF; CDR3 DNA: TGTGCCAGCTCACCAGGCAGGAGCGGGGCCTATGGCTACACCTTC
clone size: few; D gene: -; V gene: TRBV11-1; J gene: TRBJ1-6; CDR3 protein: CASSLGSSYNSPLHF; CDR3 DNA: TGTGCCAGCAGCTTAGGGAGCTCCTATAATTCACCCCTCCACTTT
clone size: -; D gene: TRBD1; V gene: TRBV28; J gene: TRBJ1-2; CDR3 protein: CASSGGGEDYGYTF; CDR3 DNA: TGTGCCAGCAGTGGAGGGGGCGAGGACTATGGCTACACCTTC
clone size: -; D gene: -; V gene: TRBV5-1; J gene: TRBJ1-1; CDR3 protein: CASSLGLLGITEAFF; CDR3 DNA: TGCGCCAGCAGCCTGGGACTCCTGGGCATCACTGAAGCTTTCTTT
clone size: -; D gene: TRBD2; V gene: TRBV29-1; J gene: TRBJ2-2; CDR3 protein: CSVDASGRNTGELFF; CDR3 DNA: TGCAGCGTTGATGCTAGCGGGAGGAACACCGGGGAGCTGTTTTTT
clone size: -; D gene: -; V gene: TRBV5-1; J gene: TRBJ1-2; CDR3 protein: CASRGLDYGYTF; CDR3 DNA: TGCGCCAGCAGGGGGCTAGACTATGGCTACACCTTC
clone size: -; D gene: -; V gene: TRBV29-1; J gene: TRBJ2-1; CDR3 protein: CSTRGENYNEQFF; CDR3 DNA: TGCAGTACACGGGGAGAAAACTACAATGAGCAGTTCTTC
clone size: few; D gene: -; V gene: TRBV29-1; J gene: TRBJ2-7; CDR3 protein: CSKETASYEQYF; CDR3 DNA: TGCAGCAAGGAGACGGCGTCCTACGAGCAGTACTTC
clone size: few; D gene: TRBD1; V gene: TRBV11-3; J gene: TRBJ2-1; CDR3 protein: CASSPRDRLNEQFF; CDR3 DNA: TGTGCCAGCAGCCCTCGGGACAGGCTCAATGAGCAGTTCTTC
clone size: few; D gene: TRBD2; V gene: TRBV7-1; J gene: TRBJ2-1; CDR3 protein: CASSSGTGGPPYEQFF; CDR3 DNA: TGTGCCAGCAGCTCGGGGACGGGAGGGCCTCCTTATGAGCAGTTCTTC
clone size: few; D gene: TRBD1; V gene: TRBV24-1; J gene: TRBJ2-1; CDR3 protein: CATGQIYNEQFF; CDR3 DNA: TGTGCCACGGGACAGATTTACAATGAGCAGTTCTTC
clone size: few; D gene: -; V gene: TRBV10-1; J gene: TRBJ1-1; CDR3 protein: CASSPRTDTEAFF; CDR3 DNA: TGCGCCAGCAGCCCTAGGACGGACACTGAAGCTTTCTTT